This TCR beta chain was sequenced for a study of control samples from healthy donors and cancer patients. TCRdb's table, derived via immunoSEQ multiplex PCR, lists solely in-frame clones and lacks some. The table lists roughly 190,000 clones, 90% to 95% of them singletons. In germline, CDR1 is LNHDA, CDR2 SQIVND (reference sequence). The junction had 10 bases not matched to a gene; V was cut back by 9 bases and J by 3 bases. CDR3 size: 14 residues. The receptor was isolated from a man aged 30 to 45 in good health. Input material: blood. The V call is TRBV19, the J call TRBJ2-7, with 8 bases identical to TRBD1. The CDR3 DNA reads TGTGCCAGCTCTTTGACAGGGGTTGGCTACGAGCAGTACTTC. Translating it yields CASSLTGVGYEQYF.